This T cell receptor (beta chain) was retrieved from a study of technical replicates of blood from four donors. The V gene lost 0 bases and the J gene lost 2 bases, with 6 bases spanning the gap. Per germline, CDR1 PRHDT and CDR2 FYEKMQ (reference sequence). The CDR3 runs 14 residues. TCRdb keeps only in-frame clones here, not all; method: immunoSEQ multiplex PCR. This sample has 75,000 to 90,000 clones, with 85% to 95% found just once. V is TRBV13 and J is TRBJ2-3, with D unresolved. The sequence was obtained from a human donor in good health. The sample taken for sequencing was T cells isolated from PBMCs. The CDR3 sequence is CASSLGTATDTQYF. The CDR3, as DNA: TGTGCCAGCAGCTTAGGTACAGCCACAGATACGCAGTATTTT.